The clone carrying this T cell receptor beta chain was recorded a few times. MiXCR was run by TCRdb on the 5' RACE reads, yielding one entry per CDR3 protein. This sample has 500,000 or so distinct CDR3 sequences; around 20% occur once, and the top ten carry approximately 0.95%. This sample is part of a study of identical twins. The sample was also linked to a second study, of T cells expressing NK-cell markers. This second report adds: Of eight sequenced donors, seven were HCMV-seropositive and one HCMV-seronegative.

The sequence came from a woman aged 18-35 years in good health. The sequenced sample consisted of CD4+ T cells sorted from blood.

In DNA form, the CDR3 reads TGTGCCAGCAGCTCCTTCAAGCTTTCGACCTCCTATGGCTACACCTTC. Translating it yields CASSSFKLSTSYGYTF. This chain connects TRBV12-3 or TRBV12-4 to TRBJ1-2; D gene unclear. Trimming shortened V by 6 bases and J by 4 bases, and 21 bases separated the two germline ends. The CDR3 is made up of 16 amino acids.